A selection of T cell receptor beta chains follows, all from one sample in a study of CD8 T cells in ankylosing spondylitis. TCRdb used MiXCR to reprocess the 5' RACE reads, holding one entry per CDR3 protein. The sample shows 200,000 to 250,000 distinct CDR3 sequences, about 10% of them seen only once. Sequencing was done on a sample of blood, either unsorted or a sorted T cell fraction (not recorded which). The receptors were sampled from a male donor with ankylosing spondylitis or in good health (not recorded which). Both conserved end residues are part of each CDR3. Each record gives: CDR3 DNA, CDR3 protein, V gene, CDR3 length, clone size, J gene, D gene. A D gene is named only where the DNA matches it firmly. Not all rows give a size; the values are once, few, many and, for expanded clones, a class.

CDR3 DNA: TGCAGTGCCCCCAACCCGCTCAAGAATCAGCCCCAGCATTTT; CDR3 protein: CSAPNPLKNQPQHF; V gene: TRBV20-1; CDR3 length: 14; clone size: many; J gene: TRBJ1-5; D gene: NA
CDR3 DNA: TGCAGTGCTAGAATCGGACAGCCGAACACCGGGGAGCTGTTTTTT; CDR3 protein: CSARIGQPNTGELFF; V gene: TRBV20-1; CDR3 length: 15; clone size: many; J gene: TRBJ2-2; D gene: NA
CDR3 DNA: TGCAGCGTTGAAGTGGCGGCCATGAACACTGAAGCTTTCTTT; CDR3 protein: CSVEVAAMNTEAFF; V gene: TRBV29-1; CDR3 length: 14; clone size: many; J gene: TRBJ1-1; D gene: NA
CDR3 DNA: TGTGCCAGCAGTTTAGCGCTCCTGGGGGACTCCTACGAGCTGTACTTC; CDR3 protein: CASSLALLGDSYELYF; V gene: TRBV12-3/TRBV12-4; CDR3 length: 16; clone size: NA; J gene: TRBJ2-7; D gene: NA
CDR3 DNA: TGTGCCAGCAGCCATAGGTCGGTCGGCGAGCAGTACTTC; CDR3 protein: CASSHRSVGEQYF; V gene: TRBV3-1; CDR3 length: 13; clone size: NA; J gene: TRBJ2-7; D gene: NA
CDR3 DNA: TGCGCCAGCAGCCCCACCCAACTAGCGTTGCAGACCCAGTACTTC; CDR3 protein: CASSPTQLALQTQYF; V gene: TRBV5-1; CDR3 length: 15; clone size: NA; J gene: TRBJ2-5; D gene: TRBD2
CDR3 DNA: TGTGCCAGCAGCCCCATAAAGGCAGAGAACAATGAGCAGTTCTTC; CDR3 protein: CASSPIKAENNEQFF; V gene: TRBV7-3; CDR3 length: 15; clone size: many; J gene: TRBJ2-1; D gene: NA
CDR3 DNA: TGTGCCAGCAGCTTAAATGGGGACAGTCAGCCCCAGCATTTT; CDR3 protein: CASSLNGDSQPQHF; V gene: TRBV7-6; CDR3 length: 14; clone size: many; J gene: TRBJ1-5; D gene: TRBD1
CDR3 DNA: TGCAGTGCCACGGGGATAGTGGGACTCAAGGGCTACGAGCAGTACTTC; CDR3 protein: CSATGIVGLKGYEQYF; V gene: TRBV20-1; CDR3 length: 16; clone size: few; J gene: TRBJ2-7; D gene: NA
CDR3 DNA: TGTGCCAGCAGTTTTCCAACGACTAGCACAAATGAGCAGTTCTTC; CDR3 protein: CASSFPTTSTNEQFF; V gene: TRBV12-3/TRBV12-4; CDR3 length: 15; clone size: many; J gene: TRBJ2-1; D gene: TRBD2
CDR3 DNA: TGTGCCAGCAGCTTAGAGTTGGCACTAGCGGGGCGAAATGAGCAGTTCTTC; CDR3 protein: CASSLELALAGRNEQFF; V gene: TRBV11-2; CDR3 length: 17; clone size: many; J gene: TRBJ2-1; D gene: TRBD2
CDR3 DNA: TGTGCCAGCAGTGCCGAGACAGGGTCCGAGCAGTACTTC; CDR3 protein: CASSAETGSEQYF; V gene: TRBV6-1; CDR3 length: 13; clone size: many; J gene: TRBJ2-7; D gene: TRBD1
CDR3 DNA: TGCAGTGCCACCCCGACAGGGATTCTCAATCAGCCCCAGCATTTT; CDR3 protein: CSATPTGILNQPQHF; V gene: TRBV20-1; CDR3 length: 15; clone size: many; J gene: TRBJ1-5; D gene: TRBD1
CDR3 DNA: TGTGCCAGCAGCTTGTGGGGGGAGAACACTGAAGCTTTCTTT; CDR3 protein: CASSLWGENTEAFF; V gene: TRBV5-6; CDR3 length: 14; clone size: many; J gene: TRBJ1-1; D gene: NA
CDR3 DNA: TGTGCCAGCTCCCGAGGACAGGGGAACACAGATACGCAGTATTTT; CDR3 protein: CASSRGQGNTDTQYF; V gene: TRBV18; CDR3 length: 15; clone size: few; J gene: TRBJ2-3; D gene: TRBD1
CDR3 DNA: TGCGCCAGCAGCCCCCCTAGGGTACGGGGGCGCGATAGCAATCAGCCCCAGCATTTT; CDR3 protein: CASSPPRVRGRDSNQPQHF; V gene: TRBV5-1; CDR3 length: 19; clone size: many; J gene: TRBJ1-5; D gene: NA
CDR3 DNA: TGCGCCAGCAGTAGCGGGGGGGCCTCCTACGAGCAGTACTTC; CDR3 protein: CASSSGGASYEQYF; V gene: TRBV5-1; CDR3 length: 14; clone size: many; J gene: TRBJ2-7; D gene: TRBD2
CDR3 DNA: TGCAGTGCTTCCAACAGGAACACCGGGGAGCTGTTTTTT; CDR3 protein: CSASNRNTGELFF; V gene: TRBV20-1; CDR3 length: 13; clone size: many; J gene: TRBJ2-2; D gene: NA
CDR3 DNA: TGTGCCAGCAGCCAGGCAGATACGCAGTATTTT; CDR3 protein: CASSQADTQYF; V gene: TRBV9; CDR3 length: 11; clone size: many; J gene: TRBJ2-3; D gene: NA
CDR3 DNA: TGTGCCAGCAGTCGGACAGGGGACACCGGGGAGCTGTTTTTT; CDR3 protein: CASSRTGDTGELFF; V gene: TRBV7-6; CDR3 length: 14; clone size: many; J gene: TRBJ2-2; D gene: TRBD1
CDR3 DNA: TGCAGTGCTACTAAACAGGGGAACACCGGAGCCCAGCATTTT; CDR3 protein: CSATKQGNTGAQHF; V gene: TRBV20-1; CDR3 length: 14; clone size: few; J gene: TRBJ1-5; D gene: TRBD1
CDR3 DNA: TGCGCCAGCAGCTTGGATCTTCTGGCAGGGAAAGAGCAGTACTTC; CDR3 protein: CASSLDLLAGKEQYF; V gene: TRBV5-1; CDR3 length: 15; clone size: NA; J gene: TRBJ2-7; D gene: NA
CDR3 DNA: TGCGCCAGCGGGTCCCAGCCGAGCACAGATACGCAGTATTTT; CDR3 protein: CASGSQPSTDTQYF; V gene: TRBV5-1; CDR3 length: 14; clone size: few; J gene: TRBJ2-3; D gene: NA
CDR3 DNA: TGTGCCAGCAGCCTGATCGGTCCCGACAATGAGCAGTTCTTC; CDR3 protein: CASSLIGPDNEQFF; V gene: TRBV9; CDR3 length: 14; clone size: few; J gene: TRBJ2-1; D gene: NA
CDR3 DNA: TGTGCCAGCAGCTTGTATGGGGCTAGCAGCAATGAGCAGTTCTTC; CDR3 protein: CASSLYGASSNEQFF; V gene: TRBV7-6; CDR3 length: 15; clone size: many; J gene: TRBJ2-1; D gene: NA
CDR3 DNA: TGCAGCGTCGAGTCGGCACGTCAAGAGACCCAGTACTTC; CDR3 protein: CSVESARQETQYF; V gene: TRBV29-1; CDR3 length: 13; clone size: NA; J gene: TRBJ2-5; D gene: NA
CDR3 DNA: TGTGCCAGCAGTTACCTAGGGTTTGATTCACCCCTCCACTTT; CDR3 protein: CASSYLGFDSPLHF; V gene: TRBV6-5; CDR3 length: 14; clone size: few; J gene: TRBJ1-6; D gene: NA
CDR3 DNA: TGTGCCAGCAGTTCCGGAGTGTTTTCCTACGAGCAGTACTTC; CDR3 protein: CASSSGVFSYEQYF; V gene: TRBV12-3/TRBV12-4; CDR3 length: 14; clone size: few; J gene: TRBJ2-7; D gene: NA
CDR3 DNA: TGTGCCAGCAGCCCTTTTCTCTCACCCCTCCACTTT; CDR3 protein: CASSPFLSPLHF; V gene: TRBV7-2; CDR3 length: 12; clone size: many; J gene: TRBJ1-6; D gene: NA
CDR3 DNA: TGTGCCAGCAGCTCCCAGTACACTGAAGCTTTCTTT; CDR3 protein: CASSSQYTEAFF; V gene: TRBV5-5; CDR3 length: 12; clone size: NA; J gene: TRBJ1-1; D gene: NA
CDR3 DNA: TGCAGTGCTAGTTACCCTAATTCACCCCTCCACTTT; CDR3 protein: CSASYPNSPLHF; V gene: TRBV20-1; CDR3 length: 12; clone size: many; J gene: TRBJ1-6; D gene: NA
CDR3 DNA: TGCAGCGTTGAAGGCCTAACGGCGACAGAACGCACAGATACGCAGTATTTT; CDR3 protein: CSVEGLTATERTDTQYF; V gene: TRBV29-1; CDR3 length: 17; clone size: many; J gene: TRBJ2-3; D gene: NA
CDR3 DNA: TGTGCCACCGCGACCCGGGGGTCAAACTATGGCTACACCTTC; CDR3 protein: CATATRGSNYGYTF; V gene: TRBV28; CDR3 length: 14; clone size: many; J gene: TRBJ1-2; D gene: NA
CDR3 DNA: TGTGCCAGCAGCCGTCCGTCGACAGGGTGGGTTCAGCCCCAGCATTTT; CDR3 protein: CASSRPSTGWVQPQHF; V gene: TRBV28; CDR3 length: 16; clone size: many; J gene: TRBJ1-5; D gene: TRBD1
CDR3 DNA: TGTGCCAGGGGACAGGGGGCGCACACCGGGGAGCTGTTTTTT; CDR3 protein: CARGQGAHTGELFF; V gene: TRBV19; CDR3 length: 14; clone size: many; J gene: TRBJ2-2; D gene: TRBD1
CDR3 DNA: TGCGCCAGCAGCTTGGGTAGAGCTTCGGCCCCGCAGTATTTT; CDR3 protein: CASSLGRASAPQYF; V gene: TRBV5-1; CDR3 length: 14; clone size: NA; J gene: TRBJ2-3; D gene: NA
CDR3 DNA: TGTGCCAGCAGTAGACAGGGAACTAATGAAAAACTGTTTTTT; CDR3 protein: CASSRQGTNEKLFF; V gene: TRBV12-3/TRBV12-4; CDR3 length: 14; clone size: many; J gene: TRBJ1-4; D gene: TRBD1
CDR3 DNA: TGTGCCAGCAGTTTATCGAGGAGGGGCTCCTACGAGCAGTACTTC; CDR3 protein: CASSLSRRGSYEQYF; V gene: TRBV28; CDR3 length: 15; clone size: many; J gene: TRBJ2-7; D gene: NA
CDR3 DNA: TGTGCCAGCAGGGAGGGACAGGGGGCACAGCCCCAGCATTTT; CDR3 protein: CASREGQGAQPQHF; V gene: TRBV27; CDR3 length: 14; clone size: many; J gene: TRBJ1-5; D gene: TRBD1
CDR3 DNA: TGCGCCAGCAGCTTGGGACTAGCGGGCGGAGAGACCCAGTACTTC; CDR3 protein: CASSLGLAGGETQYF; V gene: TRBV5-1; CDR3 length: 15; clone size: many; J gene: TRBJ2-5; D gene: TRBD2
CDR3 DNA: TGTGCCAGCAGCCAAGATCCACAGGATCACTCTGGAAACACCATATATTTT; CDR3 protein: CASSQDPQDHSGNTIYF; V gene: TRBV4-2; CDR3 length: 17; clone size: many; J gene: TRBJ1-3; D gene: NA
CDR3 DNA: TGTGCCACCAGTGATCTACTCCAAATGTGCCCCTACGAGCAGTACTTC; CDR3 protein: CATSDLLQMCPYEQYF; V gene: TRBV24-1; CDR3 length: 16; clone size: many; J gene: TRBJ2-7; D gene: NA
CDR3 DNA: TGCAGTGCTAGAAATAACGGGCTCCTGAGGAACGAGCAGTACTTC; CDR3 protein: CSARNNGLLRNEQYF; V gene: TRBV20-1; CDR3 length: 15; clone size: many; J gene: TRBJ2-7; D gene: NA
CDR3 DNA: TGTGCCAGCCGGGGCCAGAGGTACGAGCAGTTCTTC; CDR3 protein: CASRGQRYEQFF; V gene: TRBV3-1; CDR3 length: 12; clone size: many; J gene: TRBJ2-1; D gene: NA
CDR3 DNA: TGTGCCAGCAGCCAAGGGCCTACAATTTCACCCCTCCACTTT; CDR3 protein: CASSQGPTISPLHF; V gene: TRBV16; CDR3 length: 14; clone size: NA; J gene: TRBJ1-6; D gene: NA
CDR3 DNA: TGTGCCAGCAGCCAAGCTACCGGAAACACCATATATTTT; CDR3 protein: CASSQATGNTIYF; V gene: TRBV3-1; CDR3 length: 13; clone size: few; J gene: TRBJ1-3; D gene: NA
CDR3 DNA: TGTGCCAGCAGCTCGGGGACTTACCAAGAGACCCAGTACTTC; CDR3 protein: CASSSGTYQETQYF; V gene: TRBV7-6; CDR3 length: 14; clone size: few; J gene: TRBJ2-5; D gene: NA
CDR3 DNA: TGTGCCAGCAGCCGCACACTGTCTATACAAGAGACCCAGTACTTC; CDR3 protein: CASSRTLSIQETQYF; V gene: TRBV14; CDR3 length: 15; clone size: NA; J gene: TRBJ2-5; D gene: NA
CDR3 DNA: TGTGCCAGCAGCTTAGAGTTTGGCCAGAATGAAAAACTGTTTTTT; CDR3 protein: CASSLEFGQNEKLFF; V gene: TRBV11-2; CDR3 length: 15; clone size: NA; J gene: TRBJ1-4; D gene: NA
CDR3 DNA: TGCGCCAGCAGCTTGGCCGGGACTCAAGAGACCCAGTACTTC; CDR3 protein: CASSLAGTQETQYF; V gene: TRBV5-1; CDR3 length: 14; clone size: many; J gene: TRBJ2-5; D gene: NA
CDR3 DNA: TGCAGCGTTCGACTAGCGGGGGGGGATACGCAGTATTTT; CDR3 protein: CSVRLAGGDTQYF; V gene: TRBV29-1; CDR3 length: 13; clone size: few; J gene: TRBJ2-3; D gene: TRBD2
CDR3 DNA: TGCGCCAGCAGCTTGGTCGCAGGTGGGGCGCGCACTGAAGCTTTCTTT; CDR3 protein: CASSLVAGGARTEAFF; V gene: TRBV5-1; CDR3 length: 16; clone size: few; J gene: TRBJ1-1; D gene: NA